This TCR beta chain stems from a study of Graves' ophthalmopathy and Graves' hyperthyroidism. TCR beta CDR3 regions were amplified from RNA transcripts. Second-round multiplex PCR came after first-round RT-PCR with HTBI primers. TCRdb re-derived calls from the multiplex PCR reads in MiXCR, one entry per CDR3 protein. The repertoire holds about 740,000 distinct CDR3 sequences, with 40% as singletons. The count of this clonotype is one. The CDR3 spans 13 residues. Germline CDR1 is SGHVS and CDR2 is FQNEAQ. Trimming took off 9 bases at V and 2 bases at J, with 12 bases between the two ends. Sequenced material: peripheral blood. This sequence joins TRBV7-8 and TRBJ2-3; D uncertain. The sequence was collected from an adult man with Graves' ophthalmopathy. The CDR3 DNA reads TGTGCCAGTGCCGGGTCCGCCACAGATACGCAGTATTTT. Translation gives CASAGSATDTQYF.